The sequence of this T cell receptor beta chain was determined in a study of shared clonotypes between healthy human individuals. Naive CD8 cells lacked CD45RO and underwent positive selection for CCR7, leaving out terminally differentiated effector memory CD45RA+ cells. All donors were Caucasian adults living in Nashville, Tennessee. Per the germline V gene, CDR1 is MDHEN and CDR2 is SYDVKM. Trimming cost V 5 bases and J 0 bases, with 17 bases left between them. This CDR3 has 17 residues. Broader study findings: About 5.2% was the fraction of naive CD4 clonotypes found shared across several donors.

Comment on this clone: Its antigen is unknown.

Replicate PCRs for sorted subsets used 200 to 250 ng DNA; this equaled 25,000 to 35,000 T cell genomes. The table came from immunoSEQ multiplex PCR; TCRdb's copy has only in-frame clones and leaves some out. The sample lists some 1,900,000 clones, roughly 95% occurring once. V gene TRBV28 combines with J gene TRBJ1-5; D is unresolved. The sequenced sample consisted of naive CD8+ T cells sorted from blood. The clonotype originates from a man between 18 and 35 years old in good health. CDR3 region: CASSTLRPPYSNQPQHF. CDR3 in DNA: TGTGCCAGCAGTACCCTCCGACCCCCATATAGCAATCAGCCCCAGCATTTT.